This TCR beta chain stems from a study of blood T cells in healthy people across ages. In its sample, this clonotype was seen a few times. A second about 7 to 11 cycle PCR used barcoded and J-beta primers. TCRdb independently ran MiXCR on the 5' RACE reads; one entry per CDR3 protein. The table has around 1,000,000 distinct CDR3 sequences, approximately 26% seen once. The ends lost 3 bases at V and 3 bases at J; junction bases unmatched: 4. The germline V gene encodes CDR1 SGHTA and CDR2 FQGNSA. The CDR3 loop spans 14 amino acids. Another study also made use of these data, one on T cells of mothers and their children. That study adds: The M1S primer of the second PCR added sample barcodes and 2-4 random nucleotides.

Sample: blood. The receptor was derived from a girl aged 2-9 years in good health. The chain carries TRBV7-2 and TRBJ2-5; 7 bases are a match to TRBD2. The CDR3 reads CASSFYGGKETQYF. DNA for the CDR3: TGTGCCAGCAGCTTTTACGGGGGGAAAGAGACCCAGTACTTC.